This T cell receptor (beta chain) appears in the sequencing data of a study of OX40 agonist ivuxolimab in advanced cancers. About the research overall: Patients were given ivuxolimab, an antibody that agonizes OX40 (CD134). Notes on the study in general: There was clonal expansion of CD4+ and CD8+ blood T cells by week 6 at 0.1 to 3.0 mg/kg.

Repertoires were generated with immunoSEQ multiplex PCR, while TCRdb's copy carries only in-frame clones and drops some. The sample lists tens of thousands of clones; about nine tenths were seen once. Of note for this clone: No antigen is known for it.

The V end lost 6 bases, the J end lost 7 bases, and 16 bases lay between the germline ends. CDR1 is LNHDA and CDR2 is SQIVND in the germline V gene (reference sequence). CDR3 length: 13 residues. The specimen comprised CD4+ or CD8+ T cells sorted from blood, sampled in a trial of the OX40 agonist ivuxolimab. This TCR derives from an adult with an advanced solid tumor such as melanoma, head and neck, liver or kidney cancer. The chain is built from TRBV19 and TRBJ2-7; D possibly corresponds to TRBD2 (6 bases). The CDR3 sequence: CASSPGRSEEQYF. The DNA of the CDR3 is TGTGCCAGTAGCCCGGGGAGGTCGGAGGAGCAGTACTTC.